This T cell receptor (beta chain) comes out of a study of blood T cells in healthy people across ages. CDR1 and CDR2 (germline): SGHTA, FQGNSA. V gave up 5 bases and J gave up 0 bases, with 10 bases separating them. The CDR3 spans 14 residues. Concerning this clonotype: The antigen is undetermined.

Study results and limitations: The fall in TCR beta diversity per million T cells was roughly linear with age.

A second about 6 to 12 cycle PCR used barcoded and J-beta primers. Through a template-switch adaptor with 12 random nucleotides, each cDNA molecule received a tag. TCRdb ran MiXCR on the 5' RACE reads and lists one entry per CDR3 protein. The sample lists over 1,300,000 distinct CDR3 sequences; almost 60% were seen once. The chain joins TRBV7-2 to TRBJ1-1; no clear D. What was sequenced was blood. The sequence came from a young man in good health. The CDR3 DNA reads TGTGCCAGCAGCGTACAGATAATGAACACTGAAGCTTTCTTT. It specifies CASSVQIMNTEAFF.